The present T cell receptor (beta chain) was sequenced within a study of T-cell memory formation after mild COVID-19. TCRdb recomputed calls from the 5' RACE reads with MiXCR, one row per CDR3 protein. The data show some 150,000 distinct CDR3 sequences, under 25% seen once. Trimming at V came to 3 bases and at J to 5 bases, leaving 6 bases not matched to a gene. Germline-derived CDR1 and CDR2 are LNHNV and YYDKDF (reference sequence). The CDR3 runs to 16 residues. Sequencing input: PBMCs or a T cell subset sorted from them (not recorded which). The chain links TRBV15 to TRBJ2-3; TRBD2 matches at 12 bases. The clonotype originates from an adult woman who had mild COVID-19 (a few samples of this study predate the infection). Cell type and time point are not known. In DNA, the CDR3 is TGTGCCACCAGCAGTCGACTAGCGGGAGAATTAGATACGCAGTATTTT. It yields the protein CATSSRLAGELDTQYF.